This is a list of T cell receptor beta chains from one sample in a study of blood T cell repertoires in COVID-19. Assay used: immunoSEQ multiplex PCR; TCRdb lists only in-frame clones, some missing. The table has 140,000 or so clones, about four fifths seen once. Sequencing was carried out using peripheral blood. These receptors all come from a human donor in a cohort sampled during active COVID-19. The CDR3 runs from the conserved cysteine through the conserved F or W. The D gene is left open where the match is weak. For some rows the clone size is stated as once, few or many, or as a class when expanded; others skip it.

>-|TRBV6-5|-|TRBJ1-2
TGTGCCAGCAGTGACTCGACAAAGAATTCGCACACCTTC
CASSDSTKNSHTF
>once|TRBV7-2|-|TRBJ2-5
TGTGCCAGCAGCTTAGCGAGCGTGGAGACCCAGTACTTC
CASSLASVETQYF
>-|TRBV2|TRBD1|TRBJ2-1
TGTGCCAGCAGGGGACAGGCTGACAATGAGCAGTTCTTC
CASRGQADNEQFF
>-|TRBV13|TRBD1|TRBJ2-2
TGTGCCAGCAGCCGAGACAGGGGTGGGAACACCGGGGAGCTGTTTTTT
CASSRDRGGNTGELFF
>-|TRBV30|-|TRBJ1-2
TGTGCCTGGAGCCAGCAGGAAACCCACTATGGCTACACCTTC
CAWSQQETHYGYTF
>-|TRBV2|-|TRBJ1-2
TGTGCCATGCAAAACCGGGACATTTTTGTTGACTATGGCTACACCTTC
CAMQNRDIFVDYGYTF
>-|TRBV19|-|TRBJ1-2
TGTGCCAGTAGTAGGACAACTTATGGCTACACCTTC
CASSRTTYGYTF
>-|TRBV11-2|TRBD1|TRBJ2-7
TGTGCCAGCATCAAAGGCAGGGGGCAATTAGAGCAGTACTTC
CASIKGRGQLEQYF
>-|TRBV3-1/TRBV3-2|-|TRBJ2-3
TGTGCCAGCAGCCGTACCGTTTGGCCGGATGGCGGAGATACGCAGTATTTT
CASSRTVWPDGGDTQYF
>-|TRBV5-1|-|TRBJ1-6
TGCGCCAGCAGCTTCGATCCCGCCGGGGGGGCTCAAGTGTCACCCCTCCACTTT
CASSFDPAGGAQVSPLHF
>-|TRBV7-6|TRBD2|TRBJ2-3
TGTGCCAGCAGCTTACTAGCGGAACCCACAGATACGCAGTATTTT
CASSLLAEPTDTQYF
>-|TRBV5-1|-|TRBJ1-1
TGCGCCAGCAGCTTGGGACACCGGGGGACTGAAGCTTTCTTT
CASSLGHRGTEAFF
>-|TRBV27|-|TRBJ1-5
TGTGCCAGCAGTTTATCCACAGGAATAGGGCAGCCCCAGCATTTT
CASSLSTGIGQPQHF
>once|TRBV30|-|TRBJ2-1
TGTGCCTGGAGTCGGGGTGAGCAGTTCTTC
CAWSRGEQFF
>-|TRBV6-5|TRBD1|TRBJ1-2
TGTGCCAGCAGTCCACGGACAGGGCCCTATGGCTACACCTTC
CASSPRTGPYGYTF
>-|TRBV2|-|TRBJ1-2
TGTGCCCGCGGGACTTTAGGCTATGGCTACACCTTC
CARGTLGYGYTF
>-|TRBV5-1|TRBD2|TRBJ2-5
TGCGCCAGCAGCTCGGGGGGGCCGAGGGAGACCCAGTACTTC
CASSSGGPRETQYF
>-|TRBV19|-|TRBJ1-1
TGTGCCAGTAGTATAATCCCAGGGAGCGGGGGGACTGAAGCTTTCTTT
CASSIIPGSGGTEAFF
>-|TRBV19|TRBD2|TRBJ2-7
TGTGCCAGTAGTATCGGGAGGGGCCTCTACGAGCAGTACTTC
CASSIGRGLYEQYF
>-|TRBV5-1|-|TRBJ2-6
TGCGCCAGCAGCGCCCCCAGGCTCCAACAGGCCAACGTCCTGACTTTC
CASSAPRLQQANVLTF
>-|TRBV6-1|TRBD2|TRBJ2-1
TGTGCCAGCAGTGACCCGACTAGCGGGAGAGGGGATGAGCAGTTCTTC
CASSDPTSGRGDEQFF
>-|TRBV9|-|TRBJ1-1
TGTGCCAGCAGAGCGTACACAGGCACGAACACTGAAGCTTTCTTT
CASRAYTGTNTEAFF
>-|TRBV29-1|-|TRBJ1-2
TGCAGCGTACTACAGGGTGTAAACTATGGCTACACCTTC
CSVLQGVNYGYTF
>-|TRBV7-9|-|TRBJ2-3
TGTGCCAGCAGCCTTCTTGAGGTTAGCACAGATACGCAGTATTTT
CASSLLEVSTDTQYF
>-|TRBV12-3/TRBV12-4|-|TRBJ1-1
TGTGCCAGCGGCCGCGGGCCCACTGAAGCTTTCTTT
CASGRGPTEAFF
>-|TRBV19|TRBD1|TRBJ2-5
TGTGCCAGTAACCCGACAGGGACCCCAGAGACCCAGTACTTC
CASNPTGTPETQYF
>-|TRBV2|TRBD2|TRBJ2-7
TGTGCCAGCAGTGAAGGTCGACTAGCGGGGGCCTACGAGCAGTACTTC
CASSEGRLAGAYEQYF
>few|TRBV15|-|TRBJ2-7
TGTGCCACCAGCAGAGGAGGGCAGGATTACGAGCAGTACTTC
CATSRGGQDYEQYF
>once|TRBV7-9|TRBD2|TRBJ2-2
TGTGCCAGCAGCTCCCCAGGGACTAGCGGGAGCCCCGGGGAGCTGTTTTTT
CASSSPGTSGSPGELFF
>-|TRBV30|TRBD1|TRBJ2-3
TGTGCCTGGAGAGGGACAGGGTTACCCACAGATACGCAGTATTTT
CAWRGTGLPTDTQYF
>-|TRBV28|-|TRBJ1-2
TGTGCCGCAGGTAGTTCAAACTATGGCTACACCTTC
CAAGSSNYGYTF
>-|TRBV7-2|-|TRBJ2-7
TGTGCCAGCAGGGGATTTCAGGGAAGCTCCTACGAGCAGTACTTC
CASRGFQGSSYEQYF
>-|TRBV11-2|TRBD1|TRBJ1-2
TGTGCCAGCGCCGAAGCGGACAGGGGTAACTATGGCTACACCTTC
CASAEADRGNYGYTF
>-|TRBV21-1|-|TRBJ2-5
TGTGCCAGCAGCAAAGGGCCGAATGGGACTGGAGAAGAGACCCAGTACTTC
CASSKGPNGTGEETQYF
>-|TRBV3-1/TRBV3-2|TRBD1|TRBJ1-4
TGTGCCAGCAGCCAATCTGGGACAGGGCGGGGAAATGAAAAACTGTTTTTT
CASSQSGTGRGNEKLFF
>-|TRBV29-1|TRBD2|TRBJ2-3
TGCAGCGTCGCCCGGGGACTAGCGGTCACAGATACGCAGTATTTT
CSVARGLAVTDTQYF
>-|TRBV28|-|TRBJ2-3
TGTGCCAGCAGTTTTGGCACAGACCGTAGCACAGATACGCAGTATTTT
CASSFGTDRSTDTQYF
>few|TRBV20-1|-|TRBJ1-4
TGCAGTGCGATCGCAGGGGAAAAACTGTTTTTT
CSAIAGEKLFF
>-|TRBV7-9|-|TRBJ2-2
TGTGCGAGCCCCGACAGGCAGAACACCGGGGAGCTGTTTTTT
CASPDRQNTGELFF
>-|TRBV29-1|TRBD1|TRBJ2-3
TGCAGCGTTAAACAGGGGGCCGGGACGCAGTATTTT
CSVKQGAGTQYF
>-|TRBV27|TRBD1|TRBJ1-2
TGTGCCAGCAGTTTTTTGGGACAGGGAAGGAACTATGGCTACACCTTC
CASSFLGQGRNYGYTF
>few|TRBV2|TRBD2|TRBJ2-5
TGTGCCAGCAGTGAAGGCCGGACTAGCGGGAGGGACCAAGAGACCCAGTACTTC
CASSEGRTSGRDQETQYF
>once|TRBV19|TRBD1|TRBJ1-1
TGTGCCAGTAGTAGACAGGGGGCTGAAGCTTTCTTT
CASSRQGAEAFF
>-|TRBV5-8|TRBD1|TRBJ1-1
TGTGCCAGCTCGAGCCGTACAGGGGGCACTGAAGCTTTCTTT
CASSSRTGGTEAFF
>once|TRBV29-1|-|TRBJ2-5
TGCAGCGGGGGGACTCTTCAAGAGACCCAGTACTTC
CSGGTLQETQYF
>once|TRBV19|-|TRBJ2-5
TGTGCCAGTAGTAACAGGGAAGGGACCCAGTACTTC
CASSNREGTQYF
>-|TRBV7-8|-|TRBJ2-2
TGTGCCAGCAGCCCGAGAGTCCGTGAGGGCGGGGAGCTGTTTTTT
CASSPRVREGGELFF
>-|TRBV24-1|-|TRBJ1-1
TGTGCCACCAGTGATACAGGTCGTTACACTGAAGCTTTCTTT
CATSDTGRYTEAFF
>-|TRBV19|-|TRBJ2-2
TGTGCCAGTAGTATAGGTCCGGGGGTCACCGGGGAGCTGTTTTTT
CASSIGPGVTGELFF
>few|TRBV3-1/TRBV3-2|TRBD1|TRBJ1-2
TGTGCCAGCAGCCCCTTAGAGACAGGGGGCTTTGGCTACACCTTC
CASSPLETGGFGYTF
>-|TRBV20-1|TRBD2|TRBJ2-3
TGCAGTGCTAGTCGCCTAGCGGGGGGACGCACAGATACGCAGTATTTT
CSASRLAGGRTDTQYF
>-|TRBV19|-|TRBJ2-1
TGTGCCAGTAGTAAGACTCTACCGGAGCAGTTCTTC
CASSKTLPEQFF
>-|TRBV4-2|-|TRBJ2-1
TGTGCCAGCAGCCAAGATGTTTATGAGAGGAGTACGGTGAGCTCCTACAATGAGCAGTTCTTC
CASSQDVYERSTVSSYNEQFF
>-|TRBV14|TRBD1|TRBJ2-1
TGTGCCAGCAGCCCCTATCCGGGACAGAGTACCTACAATGAGCAGTTCTTC
CASSPYPGQSTYNEQFF
>-|TRBV29-1|-|TRBJ1-2
TGCAGCGTTGATCTAGGCCGAGCTAACTATGGCTACACCTTC
CSVDLGRANYGYTF
>-|TRBV7-2|-|TRBJ2-5
TGTGCCAGCAGCTCCGGACAGGGAGGGGGAGAGACCCAGTACTTC
CASSSGQGGGETQYF
>-|TRBV7-9|TRBD1|TRBJ2-4
TGTGCCAGCAGCTGGGGACAGGGAAACATTCAGTACTTC
CASSWGQGNIQYF
>-|TRBV5-4|TRBD2|TRBJ2-7
TGTGCCAGCAGCATAGGGACTAGCGTTTCCGAGCAGTACTTC
CASSIGTSVSEQYF
>-|TRBV5-1|-|TRBJ1-4
TGCGCCAGCAGTACTTCAACTAATGAAAAACTGTTTTTT
CASSTSTNEKLFF
>-|TRBV7-3|-|TRBJ1-1
TGTGCCAGCAGCTTAGGAGGGTTCGCGGTCACTGAAGCTTTCTTT
CASSLGGFAVTEAFF